This is a list of T cell receptor beta chains from one sample in a study of early T cells in non-severe SARS-CoV-2 infection. TCRdb used MiXCR to reprocess the 5' RACE reads, holding one entry per CDR3 protein. Counted here are about 25,000 distinct CDR3 sequences, 4% to 5.5% occurring once; the ten biggest clones make up about an eighth. Sequencing input: whole blood. Every receptor here comes from an adult who was a healthcare worker with PCR-confirmed SARS-CoV-2 infection or an uninfected control (not recorded which). Each CDR3 is given without its conserved first and last residue. The order of the fields is clone size, V gene, CDR3 protein. Clone size is not always given. Where it is, it says once, few, many or a class for expanded clones.

>many|TRBV9
ASSVGQGTPWQY
>-|TRBV29-1
SVVGTGELF
>many|TRBV18
ASSPEAGFGSYNSPLH
>many|TRBV4-2
ASSQASGANTGELF
>medium-sized|TRBV28
ASSLSGNSNQPQH
>many|TRBV20-1
SATDRVGSSGYT
>many|TRBV29-1
SVVGSANQPQH
>many|TRBV19
ASSMVRGQPNGYT
>few|TRBV7-6
ASSLGNRGRTIFNTGELF
>many|TRBV7-6
ASSPFSGDGYT
>many|TRBV4-3
ASSPGQGDYGYT
>many|TRBV20-1
SATNLMGGNEQF
>many|TRBV15
ATSRVPSGIADTQY
>many|TRBV29-1
SVEDPGPSYEQY
>many|TRBV11-2
ASSPRAGGHQPQH
>many|TRBV15
ATSRVEGTGANVLT
>many|TRBV7-9
ASSLNAGTGNEKLF
>many|TRBV29-1
SATRDRGLGQF
>many|TRBV7-6
ASSVRTSPEEQY
>many|TRBV20-1
SSKGLAHEQF
>many|TRBV20-1
SLERRDPNEQF
>many|TRBV20-1
SAQTGWIPEAF
>many|TRBV28
ASSFRRRSGNQPQH
>many|TRBV6-1
ASSVGKDQPQH
>many|TRBV20-1
SARQGSQETQY
>many|TRBV7-2
ASSFLQASENTIY
>many|TRBV27
ASSFGSGGQPQH
>many|TRBV14
ASSRFQGPDTQY
>-|TRBV20-1
SASGRATYNEQF